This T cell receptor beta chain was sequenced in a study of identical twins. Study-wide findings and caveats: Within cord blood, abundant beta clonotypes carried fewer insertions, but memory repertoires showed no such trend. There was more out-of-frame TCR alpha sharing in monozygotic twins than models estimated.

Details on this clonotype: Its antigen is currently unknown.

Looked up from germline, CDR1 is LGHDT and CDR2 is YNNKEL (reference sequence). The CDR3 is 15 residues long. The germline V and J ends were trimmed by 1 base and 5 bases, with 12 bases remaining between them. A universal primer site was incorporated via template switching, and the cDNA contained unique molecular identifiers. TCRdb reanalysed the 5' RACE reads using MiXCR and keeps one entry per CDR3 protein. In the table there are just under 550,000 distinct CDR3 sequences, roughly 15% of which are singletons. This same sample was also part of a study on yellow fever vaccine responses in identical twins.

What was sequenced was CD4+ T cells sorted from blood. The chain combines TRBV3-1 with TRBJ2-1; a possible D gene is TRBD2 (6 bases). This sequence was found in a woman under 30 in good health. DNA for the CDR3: TGTGCCAGCAGCCAAGGTATTAGCGGAAACAATGAGCAGTTCTTC. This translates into CASSQGISGNNEQFF.